Presented here are 32 T cell receptor beta chains from one specimen sequenced in a study of cytomegalovirus exposure and HLA in healthy donors. TCRdb's table, derived via immunoSEQ multiplex PCR, lists solely in-frame clones and lacks some. The table records 43,000 or so clones, 80% to 95% of them present only once. Source material: PBMCs. These TCRs come from a man younger than 35 in good health and CMV-seronegative.

This chain links TRBV7-2 with TRBJ2-1; 8 nucleotides match TRBD2. The germline V gene encodes CDR1 SGHTA and CDR2 FQGNSA. V was pared by 1 base and J by 4 bases, with 3 bases of the junction left unmatched. This CDR3 has 15 residues. The CDR3: CASSLDPSGYNEQFF. CDR3 coding DNA: TGTGCCAGCAGCTTAGACCCTAGCGGGTACAATGAGCAGTTCTTC.

The rearrangement joins TRBV7-9 to TRBJ1-2; TRBD1 might be the D (6 bases). The CDR3 sequence is 12 residues long. Germline CDR1 reads SEHNR; CDR2 reads FQNEAQ (reference sequence). V was clipped by 3 bases and J by 7 bases, with 9 bases between them. CDR3 loop: CASSLTGTGYTF. The CDR3 nucleotides read TGTGCCAGCAGCTTGACAGGAACTGGCTACACCTTC.

The genes are TRBV7-2 and TRBJ1-1; unclear D gene. The CDR3 loop spans 14 amino acids. V lost 0 bases to trimming and J lost 3 bases, with 8 bases between them. In germline, CDR1 is SGHTA, CDR2 FQGNSA. Here the CDR3 DNA reads TGTGCCAGCAGCTTAGCGGCTTCTGACACTGAAGCTTTCTTT. This encodes CASSLAASDTEAFF.

The chain recombines TRBV18 with TRBJ2-1, with 14 bases lining up with TRBD2. This CDR3 region has 18 residues. Per germline, CDR1 KGHSH and CDR2 LQKENI. The V segment lost 3 bases and the J segment 1 base; nucleotides outside the gene matches: 5. The CDR3 sequence is CASSPGTSGRRSYNEQFF. The CDR3 DNA reads TGTGCCAGCTCACCTGGGACTAGCGGGAGAAGGTCCTACAATGAGCAGTTCTTC.

The chain uses TRBV6-5 and TRBJ1-2, with D unresolved. Looked up from germline, CDR1 is MNHEY and CDR2 is SVGAGI. This CDR3 is built from 13 residues. V lost 6 bases and J lost 8, with 16 bases in between. The CDR3 loop reads CASRTLEGGGYTF. CDR3 nucleotides: TGTGCCAGCAGAACCCTCGAGGGTGGGGGCTACACCTTC.

The chain recombines TRBV28 with TRBJ2-3, with a possible D match to TRBD2 (5 bases). Germline loops: CDR1 MDHEN, CDR2 SYDVKM. The CDR3 length is 10 residues. The V gene lost 6 bases and the J gene lost 8 bases, with 6 bases spanning the gap. The CDR3 coding sequence is TGTGCCAGCAGCCGGGGTACGCAGTATTTT. Its protein is CASSRGTQYF.

The J gene is TRBJ2-5, the V gene TRBV5-1; 10 nucleotides match TRBD2. CDR1 SGHRS and CDR2 YFSETQ come from the germline V gene. The CDR3 extends over 13 amino acids. V shed 6 bases and J 2 bases; nucleotides not matched to a gene: 1. CDR3 residues: CASKLAGQETQYF. The CDR3 DNA follows: TGCGCCAGCAAACTAGCGGGACAAGAGACCCAGTACTTC. Looking up the rest from reference TRBV5-1 and TRBJ2-5 gives the full variable domain: KAGVTQTPRYLIKTRGQQVTLSCSPISGHRSVSWYQQTPGQGLQFLFEYFSETQRNKGNFPGRFSGRQFSNSRSEMNVSTLELGDSALYLCASKLAGQETQYFGPGTRLLVL.

This sequence joins TRBV6-7 and TRBJ2-3; 9 nucleotides match TRBD2. TRBV6-7 is recorded as an ORF, its role being uncertain. V dropped 4 bases and J dropped 1; count of bases not matched to a gene: 15. The CDR3 has 19 amino acids. For the CDR3, the DNA is TGTGCCAGCAGTTGCCGCTTCCTAGCGGGGCTTTGTGGCACAGATACGCAGTATTTT. Translation gives CASSCRFLAGLCGTDTQYF.

J is TRBJ1-3 and V is TRBV6-5, with a tentative D call TRBD1 (5 bases). CDR1 is MNHEY and CDR2 is SVGAGI in the germline V gene. Trimming removed 0 bases from V and 1 base from J, with 10 bases in between. This CDR3 comprises 16 residues. For the CDR3, the DNA is TGTGCCAGCAGTTACTCGACAGTCATTTCTGGAAACACCATATATTTT. Its protein product is CASSYSTVISGNTIYF.

The gene calls are TRBV19 and TRBJ1-1; no clear D. The CDR3 has 16 residues. The germline gives CDR1 LNHDA, CDR2 SQIVND (reference sequence). V lost 5 bases and J 6 bases, leaving 22 bases between the germline ends. The CDR3 coding sequence is TGTGCCAGTAGTCCTATAGGAGCGGGAGGGATGGCTGAAGCTTTCTTT. Encoded protein: CASSPIGAGGMAEAFF.

This chain joins TRBV28 and TRBJ1-5; D is unresolved. The CDR3 loop spans 12 amino acids. Trimming left V 8 bases short and J 4 bases short, with 9 bases between. Germline CDR1 is MDHEN and CDR2 is SYDVKM. Here the CDR3 reads CASRQANQPQHF. CDR3 nucleotides: TGTGCCAGCCGGCAGGCGAATCAGCCCCAGCATTTT. Full variable domain (remainder filled in from reference TRBV28 and TRBJ1-5): DVKVTQSSRYLVKRTGEKVFLECVQDMDHENMFWYRQDPGLGLRLIYFSYDVKMKEKGDIPEGYSVSREKKERFSLILESASTNQTSMYLCASRQANQPQHFGDGTRLSIL.

Only a few counts were recorded for this clone. The chain employs TRBV5-1 and TRBJ2-7; TRBD1 is a possible D gene (6 bases). V lost 3 bases and J lost 0, with 7 bases in between. The germline gives CDR1 SGHRS, CDR2 YFSETQ. The CDR3 spans 13 residues. As DNA, the CDR3 is TGCGCCAGCAGCTCGGGACACTCCTACGAGCAGTACTTC. Protein product: CASSSGHSYEQYF.

J is TRBJ2-5 and V is TRBV7-2, with a tentative D call TRBD2 (5 bases). With 5 bases removed from V and 5 bases from J, the gap between germline ends came to 12 bases. CDR1 SGHTA and CDR2 FQGNSA come from the germline V gene. The CDR3 consists of 13 residues. This chain's CDR3 is CASSKRLLETQYF. The DNA of the CDR3 is TGTGCCAGCAGCAAGCGGCTACTCGAGACCCAGTACTTC.

V usage is TRBV5-6 and J usage is TRBJ2-1; 9 bases map to TRBD1. Germline V CDR1 and CDR2: SGHDT, YYEEEE. J gave up 4 bases and V 1 base, and 9 bases lay outside the gene matches. This CDR3 comprises 17 residues. The CDR3 coding sequence is TGTGCCAGCAGCTTGCCTGGCGGGACAGGGACATACAATGAGCAGTTCTTC. Amino acid sequence: CASSLPGGTGTYNEQFF.

This chain links TRBV6-5 with TRBJ2-1, with 8 nucleotides matching TRBD1. Trimming cost V 2 bases and J 9 bases; bases outside gene matches: 6. This CDR3 is built from 14 residues. The V gene's germline CDR1 is MNHEY and CDR2 SVGAGI. The chain's CDR3 is CASSYPDRAGEQFF. The CDR3 bases are TGTGCCAGCAGTTACCCGGACAGGGCTGGTGAGCAGTTCTTC.

The J gene is TRBJ1-4, the V gene TRBV19, with a weak D call TRBD1 (5 bases). CDR1 LNHDA and CDR2 SQIVND come from the germline V gene (reference sequence). V shed 3 bases and J shed 3 bases, with 11 bases lying between them. The CDR3 is 15 amino acids. The CDR3 spells CASSIGTVPNEKLFF. In DNA, the CDR3 is TGTGCCAGTAGTATCGGGACTGTACCTAATGAAAAACTGTTTTTT. Based on the CDR3 plus reference TRBV19 and TRBJ1-4, the full variable domain is DGGITQSPKYLFRKEGQNVTLSCEQNLNHDAMYWYRQDPGQGLRLIYYSQIVNDFQKGDIAEGYSVSREKKESFPLTVTSAQKNPTAFYLCASSIGTVPNEKLFFGSGTQLSVL.

The V and J genes are TRBV5-4 and TRBJ2-2; 7 positions match TRBD2. This CDR3 region has 16 residues. Germline trimming cut 5 bases from V and 0 bases from J; bases unmatched to any gene: 7. Germline CDR1 is SGHNT and CDR2 is YYREEE (reference sequence). In DNA form, the CDR3 reads TGTGCCAGCAGTCCCTTCGCGGGGGCGAACACCGGGGAGCTGTTTTTT. This sequence encodes CASSPFAGANTGELFF.

The rearrangement uses TRBV5-6 and TRBJ2-4; TRBD1 might be the D (6 bases). The germline gives CDR1 SGHDT, CDR2 YYEEEE. V was shortened by 4 bases and J by 0 bases, with 17 bases between the two germline ends. This CDR3 region has 17 residues. CDR3 region: CASSRGQLLLAKNIQYF. DNA for the CDR3: TGTGCCAGCAGCCGCGGACAGCTCTTACTAGCCAAAAACATTCAGTACTTC.

As DNA, the CDR3 is TGTGCCAGCAGTCCCGGGACAGGGGGCCGAGAGCAGTACTTC. It specifies CASSPGTGGREQYF. The V and J genes are TRBV6-1 and TRBJ2-7; 12 bases are shared with TRBD1. Trimming at V came to 5 bases and at J to 7 bases, leaving 6 bases not matched to a gene. The V gene's germline CDR1 is MNHNS and CDR2 SASEGT. The CDR3 length is 14 residues.

This chain uses TRBV7-2 with TRBJ2-1; D possibly corresponds to TRBD2 (6 bases). This CDR3 has 16 residues. Germline V CDR1 and CDR2: SGHTA, FQGNSA. Trimming shortened V by 3 bases and J by 2 bases, and 14 bases separated the two germline ends. CDR3 DNA: TGTGCCAGCAGCTTCGCTGTGGCGGGGCCCTACAATGAGCAGTTCTTC. It encodes CASSFAVAGPYNEQFF.

The chain has TRBV29-1 and TRBJ2-2; D unresolved. The CDR3 runs 13 residues. CDR1 and CDR2 (germline): SQVTM, ANQGSEA. Trimming removed 4 bases at V and 7 bases at J, with 13 bases between. For the CDR3, the DNA is TGCAGCGTTGTCCTCACGGTTTACGGGGAGCTGTTTTTT. Its protein product is CSVVLTVYGELFF.

The gene calls are TRBV5-1 and TRBJ2-3; 10 bases are a match to TRBD2. The trim removed 5 bases at V and 2 bases at J, leaving 14 bases unmatched. CDR3 length: 18 residues. Germline CDR1 reads SGHRS; CDR2 reads YFSETQ. The CDR3 DNA sequence: TGCGCCAGCAGATCAGACCAGACTAGCGGGTTTTTCACAGATACGCAGTATTTT. As protein: CASRSDQTSGFFTDTQYF. The whole variable domain, filled in from reference TRBV5-1 and TRBJ2-3, reads KAGVTQTPRYLIKTRGQQVTLSCSPISGHRSVSWYQQTPGQGLQFLFEYFSETQRNKGNFPGRFSGRQFSNSRSEMNVSTLELGDSALYLCASRSDQTSGFFTDTQYFGPGTRLTVL.

The sample holds one count of this clone. V and J are TRBV9 and TRBJ1-2, with a weak D call TRBD1 (6 bases). V lost 2 bases to trimming and J lost 3 bases, with 8 bases between them. The CDR3 consists of 13 residues. CDR1 is SGDLS, CDR2 YYNGEE, per germline. As DNA, the CDR3 is TGTGCCAGCAGCGTTGGGGGCGACTATGGCTACACCTTC. Amino acid sequence: CASSVGGDYGYTF.

The CDR3 bases are TGTGACCGGGGGGGCACTGAAGCTTTCTTT. Its translation: CDRGGTEAFF. The chain combines TRBV9 with TRBJ1-1, with a tentative D call TRBD1 (5 bases). Germline values: CDR1 SGDLS, CDR2 YYNGEE. The CDR3 is 10 residues long.

The chain has TRBV9 and TRBJ1-5, with D unclear. CDR1 and CDR2 from the germline V gene are SGDLS and YYNGEE. V was pared by 2 bases and J by 5 bases, with 14 bases between. The CDR3 totals 15 residues. The CDR3 coding sequence is TGTGCCAGCAGCGTCGGCGGGAGGGCCGATCAGCCCCAGCATTTT. Encoded protein: CASSVGGRADQPQHF.

The chain joins TRBV19 to TRBJ2-3; no reliable D call. The CDR3 is 16 amino acids. Germline V gives CDR1 LNHDA, CDR2 SQIVND (reference sequence). The V gene lost 1 base and the J gene lost 4 bases, with 15 bases spanning the gap. CDR3 nucleotides: TGTGCCAGTAGTATAGCGACTTCCCGGAGCGCAGATACGCAGTATTTT. Amino acid sequence: CASSIATSRSADTQYF.

The genes are TRBV7-2 and TRBJ1-2; TRBD1 might be the D (6 bases). The CDR3 has 14 amino acids. Germline values: CDR1 SGHTA, CDR2 FQGNSA. V was shortened by 4 bases and J by 8 bases, with 17 bases between the two germline ends. The CDR3 region has the DNA TGTGCCAGCAGCTCAGGGGTCCCATCCGGCGGCTACACCTTC. It encodes CASSSGVPSGGYTF.

The V and J genes are TRBV5-4 and TRBJ1-1; unclear D gene. This CDR3 comprises 14 residues. The germline V gene encodes CDR1 SGHNT and CDR2 YYREEE (reference sequence). Deletions cut 5 bases from V and 2 bases from J, with 13 bases between. CDR3 loop: CASSPSGRNTEAFF. The CDR3 nucleotides are TGTGCCAGCAGTCCATCGGGGAGAAACACTGAAGCTTTCTTT.

The gene calls are TRBV19 and TRBJ2-3, with D tentatively TRBD1 (6 bases). The CDR3 covers 19 residues. Germline-derived CDR1 and CDR2 are LNHDA and SQIVND (reference sequence). V shed 8 bases and J shed 0 bases, with 27 bases lying between them. Here the CDR3 reads CASSGAGKPGLPSTDTQYF. The CDR3 DNA reads TGTGCCAGTTCAGGGGCAGGGAAGCCCGGTCTTCCTAGCACAGATACGCAGTATTTT.

This sequence joins TRBV28 and TRBJ1-5, with D tentatively TRBD1 (5 bases). Per germline, CDR1 MDHEN and CDR2 SYDVKM. The CDR3 length is 16 residues. The V gene lost 7 bases and the J gene lost 0 bases, with 16 bases spanning the gap. The CDR3 DNA reads as TGTGCCAGCACCACGAATTGGGGGGATAGCAATCAGCCCCAGCATTTT. This codes for CASTTNWGDSNQPQHF. The full variable domain, rest sourced from reference TRBV28 and TRBJ1-5, is DVKVTQSSRYLVKRTGEKVFLECVQDMDHENMFWYRQDPGLGLRLIYFSYDVKMKEKGDIPEGYSVSREKKERFSLILESASTNQTSMYLCASTTNWGDSNQPQHFGDGTRLSIL.

This clone was counted once. The rearrangement uses TRBV7-8 and TRBJ2-2; perhaps TRBD2 as D (5 bases). The ends were cut back, 8 bases at V and 5 bases at J, with 6 bases in the middle. Germline CDR1 is SGHVS and CDR2 is FQNEAQ. The CDR3 length is 11 residues. CDR3 residues: CASPGTGELFF. The CDR3, as DNA: TGTGCCAGCCCGGGGACCGGGGAGCTGTTTTTT.

This sequence joins TRBV5-1 and TRBJ2-1, with TRBD1 as a possible D gene (6 bases). Germline CDR1 is SGHRS and CDR2 is YFSETQ. Trimming took off 3 bases at V and 9 bases at J, with 7 bases between the two ends. The CDR3 contains 11 residues. The chain's CDR3 is CASSSRGEQFF. The CDR3 DNA reads TGCGCCAGCAGCTCCAGGGGTGAGCAGTTCTTC.